What follows are 32 T cell receptor beta chains derived from one specimen sequenced in a study of T cell repertoires in aging, cancer and after chemotherapy. Peripheral blood genomic DNA, not sorted cells or RNA, was the template. Multiplex touch-down PCR with TRB-A/B primers amplified rearranged V-D-J TRB sequences. One entry per CDR3 protein, called by TCRdb with MiXCR from the multiplex PCR reads. The table has 10,000 to 15,000 distinct CDR3 sequences, 25% to 35% seen once; the top ten hold almost 9.5%. Sequencing was performed on blood. Source of these receptors: a human donor with a blood cancer.

J is TRBJ2-5 and V is TRBV20-1; D not certain. Trimming took 3 bases from V and 5 from J, leaving 10 bases between them. The CDR3 sequence is 12 residues long. Germline V gene data show CDR1 as DFQATT and CDR2 as SNEGSKA (reference sequence). CDR3 in amino acids: CSASFGRETQYF. The DNA for the CDR3 is TGCAGTGCTAGTTTTGGGCGGGAGACCCAGTACTTC.

This clonotype was seen a few times. CDR3: CASSSPDAGGYTF. The CDR3 nucleotides read TGTGCCAGCAGTTCACCGGACGCGGGGGGCTACACCTTC. This sequence joins TRBV12-3 or TRBV12-4 and TRBJ1-2, with D hard to call. The CDR3 consists of 13 residues. V dropped 4 bases and J dropped 8 bases, with 14 bases sitting between them.

V is TRBV7-2 and J is TRBJ1-1, with D perhaps matching TRBD1 (6 bases). The germline V gene has CDR1 SGHTA and CDR2 FQGNSA. CDR3 length: 15 residues. With 4 bases removed from V and 1 base from J, the gap between germline ends came to 13 bases. CDR3: CASSSNTGRNTEAFF. The CDR3 coding sequence is TGTGCCAGCAGCTCGAATACAGGGCGGAACACTGAAGCTTTCTTT. Supplemented by reference TRBV7-2 and TRBJ1-1, the full variable domain reads GAGVSQSPSNKVTEKGKDVELRCDPISGHTALYWYRQSLGQGLEFLIYFQGNSAPDKSGLPSDRFSAERTGGSVSTLTIQRTQQEDSAVYLCASSSNTGRNTEAFFGQGTRLTVV.

A word on this clonotype: The germline gene is not matched at one end of the junction; a read error may be the cause. The CDR3: CAISAPSVRTDTQYF. CDR3 bases: TGTGCCATCAGTGCCCCCAGCGTGCGCACAGATACGCAGTATTTT. This chain joins TRBV6-1 and TRBJ2-3; D remains ambiguous. Per germline, CDR1 MNHNS and CDR2 SASEGT. CDR3 length: 15 residues.

In this sample, this clonotype turned up a few times. The chain uses TRBV7-2 and TRBJ2-2; D call uncertain. V lost 5 bases and J 2 bases, leaving 6 bases between the germline ends. CDR1 and CDR2 (germline): SGHTA, FQGNSA. The CDR3 loop spans 13 amino acids. The CDR3: CASSPANTGELFF. The CDR3 DNA sequence: TGTGCCAGCAGCCCCGCTAACACCGGGGAGCTGTTTTTT.

This rearrangement joins TRBV19 to TRBJ2-3, with 9 nucleotides matching TRBD1. The CDR3 consists of 16 residues. Looked up from germline, CDR1 is LNHDA and CDR2 is SQIVND (reference sequence). V lost 7 bases and J lost 2; bases outside the gene matches: 10. The CDR3 nucleotides are TGTGCCAGTACCCTGCCCGGGACAGGGACCACAGATACGCAGTATTTT. Its protein is CASTLPGTGTTDTQYF.

Note on this clonotype: Just one base apart from a much larger clone, this may be a read error. The chain combines TRBV10-3 with TRBJ2-2; D is perhaps TRBD1 (5 bases). The CDR3 is 14 residues long. Germline V gene lookup returns CDR1 ENHRY and CDR2 SYGVKD. The V gene lost 5 bases and the J gene lost 1 base, with 8 bases spanning the gap. The CDR3 nucleotides read TGTGCCATCAGTCGAGACAGGAACACCGGGGAGCTGTTTTTT. It specifies CAISRDRNTGELFF.

This clonotype was seen ten or more times. The genes are TRBV27 and TRBJ1-2; D is ambiguous. Germline V gene data show CDR1 as MNHEY and CDR2 as SMNVEV (reference sequence). The V end was cut by 2 bases, the J end by 8 bases, with 15 bases between. The CDR3 sequence is 14 residues long. The CDR3 protein is CASSLTSLMGGYTF. CDR3 nucleotide sequence: TGTGCCAGCAGTTTAACTTCTCTGATGGGAGGCTACACCTTC.

The V gene is TRBV24-1, the J gene TRBJ2-3; D tentatively fits TRBD1 or TRBD2 (5 bases each). The CDR3 is made up of 13 amino acids. Germline V gene sequence: CDR1 KGHDR, CDR2 SFDVKD. Deletions cut 6 bases from V and 1 base from J, with 7 bases between. Here the CDR3 DNA reads TGTGCCACCAGTAGAGGGGGCACAGATACGCAGTATTTT. Its protein product is CATSRGGTDTQYF.

This clonotype showed up just once. A much larger clone lies a single base off, so this may be a read error. The chain uses TRBV18 and TRBJ2-5; D not certain. Germline V gives CDR1 KGHSH, CDR2 LQKENI. This CDR3 contains 15 residues. V lost 3 bases and J lost 4, with 15 bases in between. The CDR3 loop reads CASSPRFTDRETQYF. As DNA, the CDR3 is TGTGCCAGCTCACCCCGGTTCACGGATCGAGAGACCCAGTACTTC.

A remark on this clonotype: Sequence at one end of the junction differs from germline and may be a read error. The chain uses TRBV6-1 and TRBJ1-6, with a possible D match to TRBD1 (5 bases). This CDR3 spans 15 amino acids. Germline CDR1 is MNHNS and CDR2 is SASEGT. The CDR3 sequence: CASSEEGQGGSPLYF. In nucleotides, the CDR3 is TGTGCCAGCAGTGAAGAGGGTCAGGGCGGCTCACCCCTCTACTTT.

This clonotype was seen a few times. The V call is TRBV29-1, the J call TRBJ1-1, with TRBD1 identical over 10 bases. Germline V gene sequence: CDR1 SQVTM, CDR2 ANQGSEA. V lost 4 bases and J lost 4; bases outside the gene matches: 6. The CDR3 is made up of 14 amino acids. CDR3 nucleotide sequence: TGCAGCGTTGTTACCGGGACAGGGGTCACTGAAGCTTTCTTT. It codes for CSVVTGTGVTEAFF. Using reference TRBV29-1 and TRBJ1-1 for the parts outside the CDR3, the full variable domain is SAVISQKPSRDICQRGTSLTIQCQVDSQVTMMFWYRQQPGQSLTLIATANQGSEATYESGFVIDKFPISRPNLTFSTLTVSNMSPEDSSIYLCSVVTGTGVTEAFFGQGTRLTVV.

This clonotype is labeled medium-sized. This rearrangement joins TRBV11-1 to TRBJ2-3; D is undetermined. Germline CDR1 and CDR2: SGHAT and FQDESV (reference sequence). Trimming took off 6 bases at V and 2 bases at J, with 18 bases between the two ends. This CDR3 has 16 residues. CDR3 DNA: TGTGCCAGCAGATTTGGCGCGCAAGGAGACACAGATACGCAGTATTTT. This codes for CASRFGAQGDTDTQYF.

V usage is TRBV12-3 or TRBV12-4 and J usage is TRBJ1-5; 8 bases are a match to TRBD1. The CDR3 runs 16 residues. The J segment lost 3 bases and the V segment lost 2 bases, leaving 6 bases of the junction unmatched. The DNA for the CDR3 is TGTGCCAGCAGTTTAAAAGGGACAGGAGTCAATCAGCCCCAGCATTTT. Encoded protein: CASSLKGTGVNQPQHF.

This chain joins TRBV19 and TRBJ1-5, with D possibly matching TRBD1 (5 bases). Germline loops: CDR1 LNHDA, CDR2 SQIVND (reference sequence). Deletions cut 10 bases from V and 2 bases from J, with 15 bases between. CDR3 size: 14 residues. The CDR3 sequence is CATWPRDGNQPQHF. The CDR3 nucleotides are TGTGCCACCTGGCCCCGGGACGGCAATCAGCCCCAGCATTTT.

Relative to its sample, this clonotype is medium-sized. V is TRBV11-1 and J is TRBJ2-5; D unresolved. The CDR3 length is 15 residues. Germline V lookup: CDR1 SGHAT, CDR2 FQDESV (reference sequence). The V gene lost 3 bases and the J gene lost 2 bases, with 13 bases spanning the gap. This chain's CDR3 is CASSLIRTDQETQYF. CDR3 sequence (DNA): TGTGCCAGCAGCTTGATACGGACCGATCAAGAGACCCAGTACTTC.

This clonotype is labeled medium-sized (0.01 to 0.1%). This CDR3 is CATSRDVMGATYEQYV. The CDR3 DNA follows: TGTGCCACCAGCAGAGATGTAATGGGGGCGACCTACGAGCAGTACGTC. The chain has TRBV15 and TRBJ2-7; D possibly corresponds to TRBD1 (6 bases). CDR1 and CDR2 from the germline V gene are LNHNV and YYDKDF (reference sequence). The ends were cut back, 0 bases at V and 2 bases at J, with 14 bases in the middle. This CDR3 comprises 16 residues.

Remarks on this clonotype: This may be a read error, as it is one base from a much larger clone. Here the CDR3 omits its conserved ending phenylalanine or tryptophan, so a read error is the likely source. The chain combines TRBV6-5 with TRBJ2-3, with 9 bases matching TRBD2. The CDR3 runs 12 residues. Germline V lookup: CDR1 MNHEY, CDR2 SVGAGI. V shed 11 bases, J shed 1 base, and the junction held 1 base outside the gene matches. CDR3 loop: CASSGGTDTQYL. CDR3 nucleotide sequence: TGTGCCTCTAGCGGGGGCACAGATACGCAGTATTTA.

This clonotype is classed as medium-sized. The chain combines TRBV15 with TRBJ1-6; D unclear. Germline CDR1 and CDR2: LNHNV and YYDKDF (reference sequence). The V end lost 3 bases, the J end lost 9 bases, and 21 bases lay between the germline ends. CDR3 size: 17 residues. The CDR3 protein is CATSSSTESVGFSPLHF. The CDR3, as DNA: TGTGCCACCAGCAGCTCCACGGAGAGTGTTGGATTTTCACCCCTCCACTTT.

The gene calls are TRBV27 and TRBJ1-2; a weak D match, TRBD1 (5 bases). Deletions cut 2 bases from V and 4 bases from J, with 11 bases between. This CDR3 has 14 amino acids. Germline V gene lookup returns CDR1 MNHEY and CDR2 SMNVEV (reference sequence). In DNA form, the CDR3 reads TGTGCCAGCAGTTTAGAAGTGGGGGTCTATGGCTACACCTTC. This translates into CASSLEVGVYGYTF.

This clonotype was seen just once. The V and J genes are TRBV10-2 and TRBJ1-5; 8 nucleotides agree with TRBD1. Germline V gene lookup returns CDR1 WSHSY and CDR2 SAAADI. This CDR3 spans 16 amino acids. With V trimmed by 9 bases and J by 3 bases, 13 bases remained unmatched. CDR3 DNA: TGCGCCAGTTCAACCCGACAGGGGTCGGACAATCAGCCCCAGCATTTT. Translation gives CASSTRQGSDNQPQHF.

The V and J genes are TRBV18 and TRBJ1-4; D not certain. This CDR3 has 16 residues. Looked up from germline, CDR1 is KGHSH and CDR2 is LQKENI. Trimming stripped 3 bases from V and 8 bases from J, with 19 bases between. Here the CDR3 DNA reads TGTGCCAGCTCACCCAATTCAGCCAGCATTTGGGAAAAACTGTTTTTT. Its protein is CASSPNSASIWEKLFF.

A few counts support this clonotype. The chain carries TRBV6-2 or TRBV6-3 and TRBJ2-7, with D perhaps TRBD2 (5 bases). V gave up 6 bases and J gave up 5 bases, with 8 bases separating them. The CDR3 is 11 residues long. Germline CDR1 and CDR2: MNHEY and SVGEGT. Here the CDR3 DNA reads TGTGCCAGCAGCCGGGGAAACGAGCAGTACGTC. Protein: CASSRGNEQYV.

This clonotype turned up a few times. The gene calls are TRBV6-6 and TRBJ2-6, with D uncertain. V dropped 6 bases and J dropped 12 bases, with 18 bases sitting between them. Germline V gene data show CDR1 as MNHNY and CDR2 as SVGAGI (reference sequence). The CDR3 is 14 amino acids. The CDR3 sequence: CASSRTGQPPVLTF. The CDR3 coding sequence is TGTGCCAGCAGCCGGACCGGCCAGCCCCCCGTCCTGACTTTC.

The V and J genes are TRBV27 and TRBJ2-3; 13 bases line up with TRBD2. The V gene's germline CDR1 is MNHEY and CDR2 SMNVEV (reference sequence). The CDR3 is 15 residues long. V trimming: 5 bases; J trimming: 4 bases; junction bases outside the gene matches: 3. The CDR3 reads CASSALAGGPDTQYF. In DNA form, the CDR3 reads TGTGCCAGCAGTGCACTAGCGGGGGGGCCAGATACGCAGTATTTT.

V is TRBV6-6 and J is TRBJ2-2, with D unclear. Trimming cost V 6 bases and J 1 base, with 12 bases left between them. This CDR3 comprises 15 residues. CDR1 MNHNY and CDR2 SVGAGI come from the germline V gene (reference sequence). The CDR3 DNA reads as TGTGCCAGCAGACCAGCATTCTTGAACACCGGGGAGCTGTTTTTT. It encodes CASRPAFLNTGELFF.

This clonotype was recorded at least ten times. CDR3 region: CSVFGSLVTLNTEAFF. Here the CDR3 DNA reads TGCAGCGTTTTTGGATCCCTCGTCACTTTGAACACTGAAGCTTTCTTT. V and J are TRBV29-1 and TRBJ1-1; D is uncertain. CDR1 and CDR2 (germline): SQVTM, ANQGSEA. The CDR3 has 16 amino acids. Trimming cost V 5 bases and J 0 bases, with 19 bases left between them.

This clonotype rates as medium-sized (0.01 to 0.1%). The rearrangement links TRBV19 to TRBJ1-2; possibly TRBD1 for D (5 bases). This CDR3 has 12 residues. The V end was cut by 6 bases, the J end by 13 bases, with 18 bases between. In germline, CDR1 is LNHDA, CDR2 SQIVND (reference sequence). The CDR3, as DNA: TGTGCCAGTAGGGAGGGGCCTGACCCTTTCACCTTC. This codes for CASREGPDPFTF. The full variable domain, with the rest looked up from reference TRBV19 and TRBJ1-2, is DGGITQSPKYLFRKEGQNVTLSCEQNLNHDAMYWYRQDPGQGLRLIYYSQIVNDFQKGDIAEGYSVSREKKESFPLTVTSAQKNPTAFYLCASREGPDPFTFGSGTRLTVV.

The chain carries TRBV20-1 and TRBJ2-5; 12 bases are shared with TRBD2. The length of the CDR3 is 16 residues. Trimming took 6 bases from V and 1 from J; bases not matched to a gene: 9. CDR1 and CDR2 (germline): DFQATT, SNEGSKA (reference sequence). The CDR3 spells CSAKPGLAGLQETQYF. In nucleotides, the CDR3 is TGCAGTGCGAAACCGGGACTAGCGGGTCTCCAAGAGACCCAGTACTTC.

This clonotype is labeled medium-sized (0.01 to 0.1%). The chain employs TRBV19 and TRBJ2-5, with a possible D match to TRBD2 (5 bases). CDR3 length equals 16 residues. The V end lost 1 base, the J end lost 1 base, and 13 bases lay between the germline ends. The germline V gene has CDR1 LNHDA and CDR2 SQIVND (reference sequence). The CDR3: CASSIGASWVQETQYF. The CDR3 DNA is TGTGCCAGTAGTATAGGGGCTAGCTGGGTCCAAGAGACCCAGTACTTC.

This clonotype is medium-sized within its sample. The chain is built from TRBV6-5 and TRBJ1-1; D unresolved. CDR1 MNHEY and CDR2 SVGAGI come from the germline V gene. The length of the CDR3 is 14 residues. V lost 0 bases, J lost 10 bases, and 15 bases lay in between. CDR3 residues: CASSYSGKEAGAFF. As DNA, the CDR3 is TGTGCCAGCAGTTACTCGGGAAAGGAGGCGGGAGCTTTCTTT.

The CDR3 region is CASSGGLPYEQYV. The CDR3 DNA sequence: TGTGCCAGCAGTGGGGGACTTCCCTACGAGCAGTACGTC. This chain joins TRBV6-2 or TRBV6-3 and TRBJ2-7; D is possibly TRBD2 (6 bases). Germline V CDR1 and CDR2: MNHEY, SVGEGT. V lost 5 bases, J lost 2 bases, and 10 bases lay in between. The CDR3 is made up of 13 amino acids.